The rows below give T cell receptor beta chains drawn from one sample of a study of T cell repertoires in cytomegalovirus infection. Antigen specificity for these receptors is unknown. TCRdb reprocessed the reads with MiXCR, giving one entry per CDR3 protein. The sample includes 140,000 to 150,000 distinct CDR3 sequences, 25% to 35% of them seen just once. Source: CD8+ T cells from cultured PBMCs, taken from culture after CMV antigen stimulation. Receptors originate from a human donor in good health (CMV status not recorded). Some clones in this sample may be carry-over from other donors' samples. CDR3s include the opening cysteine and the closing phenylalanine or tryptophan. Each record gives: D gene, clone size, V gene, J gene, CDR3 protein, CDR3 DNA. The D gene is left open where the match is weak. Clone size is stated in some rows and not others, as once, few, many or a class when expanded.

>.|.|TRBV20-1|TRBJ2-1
CSAREKNYNEQFF
TGCAGTGCAAGAGAAAAAAACTACAATGAGCAGTTCTTC
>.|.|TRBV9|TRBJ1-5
CASSESGSSGQPQHF
TGTGCCAGCAGCGAGTCAGGGTCCTCAGGTCAGCCCCAGCATTTT
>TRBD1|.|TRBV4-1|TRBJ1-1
CASSQDTGGATEAFF
TGCGCCAGCAGCCAAGATACAGGGGGCGCGACTGAAGCTTTCTTT
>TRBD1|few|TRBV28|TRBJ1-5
CASSGQVINNQPQHF
TGTGCCAGCAGTGGACAGGTGATAAACAATCAGCCCCAGCATTTT
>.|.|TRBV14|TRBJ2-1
CASSQVWNEQFF
TGTGCCAGCAGCCAGGTTTGGAATGAGCAGTTCTTC
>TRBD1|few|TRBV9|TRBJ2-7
CASSLGGQGIPYEQYF
TGTGCCAGCAGTCTAGGGGGACAGGGTATTCCCTACGAGCAGTACTTC
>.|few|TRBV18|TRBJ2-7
CASSDWTVYEQYF
TGTGCCAGCTCAGATTGGACAGTTTACGAGCAGTACTTC
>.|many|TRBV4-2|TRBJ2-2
CASSQVAGTGELFF
TGTGCCAGCAGCCAAGTTGCGGGTACCGGGGAGCTGTTTTTT
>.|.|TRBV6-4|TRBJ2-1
CASDCGHKAYNEQFF
TGTGCCAGCGATTGTGGACATAAGGCCTACAATGAGCAGTTCTTC
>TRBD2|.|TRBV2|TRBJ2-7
CASRGGVGVEQYF
TGTGCCAGTCGGGGGGGAGTAGGGGTCGAGCAGTACTTC
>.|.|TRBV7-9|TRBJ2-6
CASSGIRSGANVLTF
TGTGCCAGCAGCGGGATAAGATCTGGGGCCAACGTCCTGACTTTC
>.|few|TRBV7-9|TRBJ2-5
CASSLVPKFQETQYF
TGTGCCAGCAGCTTGGTCCCCAAGTTTCAAGAGACCCAGTACTTC
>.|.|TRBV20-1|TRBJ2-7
CSASGMAGELEQYF
TGCAGTGCTAGTGGGATGGCAGGGGAGCTTGAGCAGTACTTC
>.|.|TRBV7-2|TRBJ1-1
CASSSQLLTEAFF
TGTGCCAGCAGCAGCCAGCTACTCACTGAAGCTTTCTTT
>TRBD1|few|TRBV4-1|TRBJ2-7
CASSQDPGQESYEQYF
TGCGCCAGCAGCCAAGATCCGGGACAGGAATCATACGAGCAGTACTTC
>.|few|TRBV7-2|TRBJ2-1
CASSSTGILLDEQFF
TGTGCCAGCAGCTCTACAGGTATACTTTTGGATGAGCAGTTCTTC
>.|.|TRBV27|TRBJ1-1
CASSHRSPSGLNTEAFF
TGTGCCAGCAGCCATAGGTCCCCCAGCGGGTTGAACACTGAAGCTTTCTTT
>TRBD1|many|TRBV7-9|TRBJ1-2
CASSPTGQYGYTF
TGTGCCAGCAGCCCAACGGGACAGTATGGCTACACCTTC
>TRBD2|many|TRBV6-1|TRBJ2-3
CASSELAGGPDTQYF
TGTGCCAGCAGCGAACTAGCGGGGGGGCCAGATACGCAGTATTTT
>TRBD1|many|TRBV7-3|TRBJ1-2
CASSLTSPWDRGLGYGYTF
TGTGCCAGCAGCTTAACATCCCCCTGGGACAGGGGGCTTGGCTATGGCTACACCTTC
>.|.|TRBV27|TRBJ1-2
CASSPGAYYGYTF
TGTGCCAGCAGCCCCGGGGCCTACTATGGCTACACCTTC
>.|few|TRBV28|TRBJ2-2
CASSFRVGELFF
TGTGCCAGCAGTTTCCGGGTCGGGGAGCTGTTTTTT
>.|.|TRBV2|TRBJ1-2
CASSEGAQSQGYTF
TGTGCCAGCAGTGAGGGGGCCCAAAGCCAAGGCTACACCTTC
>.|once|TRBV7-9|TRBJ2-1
CASSLGRGYNEQFF
TGTGCCAGCAGCTTAGGTCGGGGTTACAATGAGCAGTTCTTC
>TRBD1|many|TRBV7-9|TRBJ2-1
CASSLVPGQGISIHEQFF
TGTGCCAGCAGCCTCGTCCCGGGACAGGGGATCTCAATCCATGAGCAGTTCTTC